The rows below give T cell receptor beta chains drawn from one sample of a study of T cells in Graves' hyperthyroidism and ophthalmopathy. TCRdb used MiXCR to reprocess the multiplex PCR reads, holding one entry per CDR3 protein. The sample lists around 250,000 distinct CDR3 sequences; roughly 15% were seen once. Sequencing was carried out using blood. Source of these receptors: a woman younger than 35 with Graves' ophthalmopathy. CDR3s include the opening cysteine and the closing phenylalanine or tryptophan. Each record gives: V gene, CDR3 protein.

TRBV27,CAKRAGGPYNEQFF
TRBV18,CASSLSPSPGAYGYTF
TRBV11-2,CASSIQRQGPTDTQYF
TRBV24-1,CATSDLDRSLTDTQYF
TRBV29-1,CSVSYPGTGIDEQFF
TRBV2,CASSEGVNTGAFF
TRBV18,CASSPAGTGVDEQFF
TRBV20-1,CSAPRAGLSSYNEQFF
TRBV2,CASTLEREGNQPQHF
TRBV7-9,CASSLGAADTQYF